This T cell receptor (beta chain) was captured in a study of cytomegalovirus exposure and HLA in healthy donors. The PCR was carried out with 60 Vbeta primers and 13 Jbeta primers. Profiling relied on immunoSEQ multiplex PCR, and the TCRdb table lists in-frame clones only, not all of them. The sample lists some 69,000 clones, approximately 79% occurring once. The source material was PBMCs. The receptor was derived from a woman younger than 45 in good health and CMV-seronegative.

The CDR3 spells CASSPRPREGTQYF. As DNA, the CDR3 is TGTGCCAGCAGCCCCCGGCCCCGGGAGGGGACCCAGTACTTC. The chain links TRBV11-2 to TRBJ2-5; 8 positions agree with TRBD2. The germline CDR1 and CDR2 sequences are SGHAT and FQNNGV. Trimming removed 5 bases from V and 7 bases from J; junction bases left unmatched: 9. This CDR3 is built from 14 residues. Filled out from reference TRBV11-2 and TRBJ2-5, the complete variable domain reads EAGVAQSPRYKIIEKRQSVAFWCNPISGHATLYWYQQILGQGPKLLIQFQNNGVVDDSQLPKDRFSAERLKGVDSTLKIQPAKLEDSAVYLCASSPRPREGTQYFGPGTRLLVL.